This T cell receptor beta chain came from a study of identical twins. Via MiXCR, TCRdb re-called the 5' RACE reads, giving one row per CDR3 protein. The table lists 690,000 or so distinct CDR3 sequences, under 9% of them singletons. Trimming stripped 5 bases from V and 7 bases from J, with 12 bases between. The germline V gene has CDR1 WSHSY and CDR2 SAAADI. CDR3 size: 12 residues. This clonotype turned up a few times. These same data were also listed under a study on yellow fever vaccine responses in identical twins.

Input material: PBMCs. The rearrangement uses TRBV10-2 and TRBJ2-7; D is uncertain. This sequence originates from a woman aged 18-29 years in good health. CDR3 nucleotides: TGCGCCAGCAGTACGACCCTTCTGGAGCAGTACTTC. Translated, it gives CASSTTLLEQYF.